One T cell receptor (beta chain) is described in this entry. V shed 3 bases and J 3 bases; nucleotides not matched to a gene: 14. Germline CDR1 LNHNV, CDR2 YYDKDF (reference sequence). The CDR3 is 18 residues long. Profiling relied on immunoSEQ multiplex PCR, and the TCRdb table lists in-frame clones only, not all of them. The data hold approximately 100,000 clones, with around 95% observed a single time. These data originate in a study of siplizumab effects on memory and regulatory T cells. The chain employs TRBV15 and TRBJ2-1, with TRBD1 matching 7 bases. The material sequenced was non-Treg CD4+ T cells sorted from blood. This receptor was taken from a human donor in good health. The CDR3 coding sequence is TGTGCCACCAGCAGTACCAGCAGAGCAGGGGGTCGCTACAATGAGCAGTTCTTC. It yields the protein CATSSTSRAGGRYNEQFF.